The 30 T cell receptor beta chains given below trace back to one sample, sequenced in a study of shared clonotypes between healthy human individuals. Method: immunoSEQ multiplex PCR; TCRdb's copy keeps in-frame clones and lacks some. Here the sample spans under 2,000,000 clones, about 95% being singletons. As defined, naive CD8 cells were CD45RO-negative and positively selected for CCR7, with terminally differentiated effector memory CD45RA+ cells excluded. The sequenced sample was naive CD8+ T cells sorted from blood. Source of these receptors: a man aged 18 to 29 in good health.

The table lists this clone with a count of one. The chain recombines TRBV5-4 with TRBJ2-7, with D maybe TRBD1 (5 bases). The germline gives CDR1 SGHNT, CDR2 YYREEE (reference sequence). V lost 4 bases, J lost 3 bases, and 14 bases lay in between. The CDR3 extends over 14 amino acids. The CDR3 region has the DNA TGTGCCAGCAGCGGGGCGCCGGCCAACTACGAGCAGTACTTC. Amino acids: CASSGAPANYEQYF.

The rearrangement joins TRBV4-1 to TRBJ1-3; D not certain. The germline V gene has CDR1 MGHRA and CDR2 YSYEKL. V lost 0 bases to trimming and J lost 0 bases, with 12 bases between them. The CDR3 loop spans 17 amino acids. CDR3 coding DNA: TGCGCCAGCAGCCAAGACTTCACATCCAGCTCTGGAAACACCATATATTTT. It specifies CASSQDFTSSSGNTIYF.

This clone came up once. The chain combines TRBV7-2 with TRBJ2-7; the match to TRBD2 covers 7 bases. The CDR3 has 16 residues. V shed 3 bases, J shed 0 bases, and the junction held 8 bases outside the gene matches. The germline V gene has CDR1 SGHTA and CDR2 FQGNSA. For the CDR3, the DNA is TGTGCCAGCAGCTTCATAGCGGGCGCGAGCTCCTACGAGCAGTACTTC. Its protein is CASSFIAGASSYEQYF.

The V gene is TRBV6-6, the J gene TRBJ1-3; tentatively, D is TRBD1 (5 bases). Germline lookup yields CDR1 MNHNY and CDR2 SVGAGI (reference sequence). The V gene lost 4 bases and the J gene lost 2 bases, with 6 bases spanning the gap. The CDR3 contains 13 residues. CDR3 coding DNA: TGTGCCAGCAGTTGGACAACTGGAAACACCATATATTTT. It encodes CASSWTTGNTIYF.

The chain combines TRBV30 with TRBJ2-7; D might be TRBD2 (6 bases). V was clipped by 2 bases and J by 5 bases, with 10 bases between them. The length of the CDR3 is 12 residues. Germline V CDR1 and CDR2: GTSNPN, SVGIG (reference sequence). CDR3: CAWSPGGDEQYF. For the CDR3, the DNA is TGTGCCTGGAGTCCCGGAGGGGACGAGCAGTACTTC.

The chain is built from TRBV15 and TRBJ1-3; D is possibly TRBD1 (6 bases). V was shortened by 1 base and J by 0 bases, with 10 bases between the two germline ends. Looked up from germline, CDR1 is LNHNV and CDR2 is YYDKDF (reference sequence). CDR3 size: 16 residues. The CDR3 DNA sequence: TGTGCCACCAGCAGAGTTTCGACAGGCTCTGGAAACACCATATATTTT. Translated, it gives CATSRVSTGSGNTIYF.

This chain connects TRBV4-1 to TRBJ2-2; no clear D. Germline loops: CDR1 MGHRA, CDR2 YSYEKL. Trimming stripped 0 bases from V and 5 bases from J, with 10 bases between. This CDR3 region has 15 residues. The CDR3 loop reads CASSQEWLGTGELFF. CDR3 bases: TGCGCCAGCAGCCAAGAGTGGCTCGGAACCGGGGAGCTGTTTTTT.

In its sample, this clone was seen once. V gene TRBV7-8 combines with J gene TRBJ2-7, with 12 bases aligning to TRBD2. V lost 5 bases to trimming and J lost 2 bases; unmatched junction nucleotides: 4. CDR3 size: 15 residues. Germline-derived CDR1 and CDR2 are SGHVS and FQNEAQ. The CDR3, as DNA: TGTGCCAGCAGCCTCGGGACTAGCGGGCCCTACGAGCAGTACTTC. Amino acid sequence: CASSLGTSGPYEQYF.

The chain recombines TRBV9 with TRBJ2-1; unclear D gene. V was shortened by 2 bases and J by 10 bases, with 16 bases between the two germline ends. This CDR3 region has 14 residues. In germline, CDR1 is SGDLS, CDR2 YYNGEE. Here the CDR3 reads CASSVLILSDEQFF. The CDR3, as DNA: TGTGCCAGCAGCGTCCTGATTCTTTCGGACGAGCAGTTCTTC.

This rearrangement joins TRBV7-9 to TRBJ2-3, with D perhaps being TRBD1 or TRBD2 (6 bases each). The CDR3 is made up of 18 amino acids. Per germline, CDR1 SEHNR and CDR2 FQNEAQ (reference sequence). Trimming cost V 11 bases and J 4 bases, with 31 bases left between them. CDR3 in DNA: TGTGCCGAGACTCCGGGGGCAGCGGAGGTCTCTCTGGCAGATACGCAGTATTTT. It is translated as CAETPGAAEVSLADTQYF. Full variable domain (outside the CDR3, taken from reference TRBV7-9 and TRBJ2-3): DTGVSQNPRHKITKRGQNVTFRCDPISEHNRLYWYRQTLGQGPEFLTYFQNEAQLEKSRLLSDRFSAERPKGSFSTLEIQRTEQGDSAMYLCAETPGAAEVSLADTQYFGPGTRLTVL.

This clone appeared once. CDR3 loop: CASSFPAGAANYGYTF. CDR3 nucleotide sequence: TGTGCCAGCAGCTTCCCCGCGGGGGCGGCTAACTATGGCTACACCTTC. The chain couples TRBV7-9 to TRBJ1-2, with D possibly matching TRBD1 (6 bases). Germline CDR1 SEHNR, CDR2 FQNEAQ (reference sequence). Trimming took 3 bases from V and 0 from J, leaving 14 bases between them. The CDR3 has 16 residues.

The chain joins TRBV7-9 to TRBJ2-5; D not certain. V shed 6 bases and J shed 5 bases, with 4 bases lying between them. CDR3 length: 10 amino acids. Per germline, CDR1 SEHNR and CDR2 FQNEAQ (reference sequence). The CDR3 bases are TGTGCCAGCAGGGGCGAGACCCAGTACTTC. This gives the protein CASRGETQYF.

This clone was observed a few times. This sample also contains other DNA sequences that code for the same CDR3. This chain's CDR3 is CASSLMNTEAFF. In DNA form, the CDR3 reads TGTGCCAGCAGCTTAATGAACACTGAAGCTTTCTTT. The chain carries TRBV11-2 and TRBJ1-1; no reliable D call. Per the germline V gene, CDR1 is SGHAT and CDR2 is FQNNGV. The CDR3 is 12 amino acids. Trimming stripped 2 bases from V and 0 bases from J, with 1 base between.

The V gene is TRBV27, the J gene TRBJ2-2; 8 bases agree with TRBD1. Trimming cost V 0 bases and J 7 bases; bases outside gene matches: 16. Germline V lookup: CDR1 MNHEY, CDR2 SMNVEV (reference sequence). The CDR3 has 19 amino acids. The CDR3: CASSLSKGVQGAPGGELFF. In DNA form, the CDR3 reads TGTGCCAGCAGTTTATCGAAAGGAGTGCAGGGGGCGCCTGGCGGGGAGCTGTTTTTT.

The V gene is TRBV6-5, the J gene TRBJ1-1; TRBD1 matches 9 bases. This CDR3 region has 16 residues. V gave up 1 base and J gave up 3 bases; unmatched junction bases: 6. Germline-derived CDR1 and CDR2 are MNHEY and SVGAGI. The CDR3 DNA sequence: TGTGCCAGCAGTTACTATCCGGGACAGGGTTACACTGAAGCTTTCTTT. Residues: CASSYYPGQGYTEAFF.

The chain combines TRBV14 with TRBJ1-2; D may be TRBD1 (6 bases). The germline CDR1 and CDR2 sequences are SGHDN and FVKESK. The V and J ends lost 4 bases and 4 bases respectively, with 19 bases between them. This CDR3 spans 16 amino acids. Here the CDR3 DNA reads TGTGCCAGCAGCCTTCCAGGGGAAACGATCGGCTATGGCTACACCTTC. Translated: CASSLPGETIGYGYTF.

The chain recombines TRBV2 with TRBJ1-1, with 10 nucleotides matching TRBD1. Trimming cost V 8 bases and J 0 bases; bases outside gene matches: 6. The CDR3 spans 15 residues. Germline V gene data show CDR1 as SNHLY and CDR2 as FYNNEI. CDR3 nucleotide sequence: TGTGCCAGCGCCTGGGACAGGGGTATGAACACTGAAGCTTTCTTT. This codes for CASAWDRGMNTEAFF.

The chain couples TRBV9 to TRBJ1-2, with D possibly TRBD1 on 5 matching bases. CDR1 SGDLS and CDR2 YYNGEE come from the germline V gene. Trimming removed 2 bases from V and 9 bases from J, with 23 bases in between. There are 16 residues in the CDR3. CDR3 region: CASSVHGTPGDESYTF. The CDR3 DNA follows: TGTGCCAGCAGCGTCCATGGGACCCCCGGAGATGAGAGCTACACCTTC.

V is TRBV15 and J is TRBJ1-2; D gene uncertain. This CDR3 comprises 13 residues. CDR1 and CDR2 (germline): LNHNV, YYDKDF (reference sequence). V was clipped by 5 bases and J by 6 bases, with 13 bases between them. The CDR3 DNA reads TGTGCCACCAGCGAAGACTCTGGTGATGGCTACACCTTC. This gives the protein CATSEDSGDGYTF.

CDR3: CASSFGQGFTDTQYF. The CDR3 bases are TGCGCCAGCAGCTTTGGACAGGGCTTCACAGATACGCAGTATTTT. The V call is TRBV5-1, the J call TRBJ2-3; 8 nucleotides agree with TRBD1. CDR1 is SGHRS and CDR2 is YFSETQ in the germline V gene. With V trimmed by 2 bases and J by 2 bases, 4 bases remained unmatched. The CDR3 covers 15 residues.

The rearrangement uses TRBV7-9 and TRBJ2-1, with TRBD1 matching 7 bases. Germline trimming cut 4 bases from V and 10 bases from J; bases unmatched to any gene: 4. CDR1 is SEHNR, CDR2 FQNEAQ, per germline (reference sequence). The length of the CDR3 is 12 residues. CDR3 residues: CASSSDRDEQFF. For the CDR3, the DNA is TGTGCCAGCAGCTCCGACAGGGACGAGCAGTTCTTC.

The chain recombines TRBV5-4 with TRBJ2-2; tentatively, D is TRBD1 or TRBD2 (5 bases each). With 4 bases removed from V and 3 bases from J, the gap between germline ends came to 13 bases. CDR3 length: 15 residues. Germline-derived CDR1 and CDR2 are SGHNT and YYREEE (reference sequence). The CDR3 protein is CASSRPGADTGELFF. The DNA of the CDR3 is TGTGCCAGCAGCCGGCCCGGGGCAGACACCGGGGAGCTGTTTTTT.

V and J are TRBV6-6 and TRBJ2-5; the match to TRBD2 covers 10 bases. With V trimmed by 7 bases and J by 6 bases, 8 bases remained unmatched. The CDR3 is 14 amino acids. Germline V gene sequence: CDR1 MNHNY, CDR2 SVGAGI (reference sequence). The CDR3 sequence is CASNLLAGVKTQYF. The CDR3 nucleotides read TGTGCCAGCAACCTCCTAGCGGGAGTAAAGACCCAGTACTTC.

The V and J genes are TRBV6-4 and TRBJ1-4; tentative D call: TRBD1 (6 bases). This CDR3 has 15 residues. Deletions cut 0 bases from V and 9 bases from J, with 14 bases between. Germline CDR1 is MRHNA and CDR2 is SNTAGT. CDR3 nucleotides: TGTGCCAGCAGTGACTCCCTTTACCAGGGGAAAAAACTGTTTTTT. Amino acids: CASSDSLYQGKKLFF.

V and J are TRBV6-9 and TRBJ1-6, with D possibly being TRBD1 (5 bases). Trimming stripped 4 bases from V and 5 bases from J, with 12 bases between. Germline lookup yields CDR1 MNHGY and CDR2 SVAAGI. CDR3 length: 15 residues. CDR3 bases: TGTGCCAGCAGTTCGGGACGGAGAAATAATTCACCCCTCCACTTT. Translated: CASSSGRRNNSPLHF.

J is TRBJ1-2 and V is TRBV25-1; D is uncertain. The CDR3 extends over 16 amino acids. Germline V gene data show CDR1 as MGHDK and CDR2 as SYGVNS. Trimming left V 5 bases short and J 2 bases short, with 18 bases between. The CDR3 region is CASSWASEGSNYGYTF. The CDR3 DNA sequence: TGTGCCAGCAGTTGGGCCTCAGAAGGTTCCAACTATGGCTACACCTTC.

CDR3: CASSQEGIGRDEQYF. CDR3 coding DNA: TGCGCCAGCAGCCAAGAGGGGATAGGGAGGGACGAGCAGTACTTC. The genes are TRBV4-3 and TRBJ2-7, with 7 bases fitting TRBD2. V trimming: 0 bases; J trimming: 5 bases; junction bases outside the gene matches: 7. CDR3 size: 15 residues. Germline-derived CDR1 and CDR2 are LGHNA and YSLEER.

This clone has just one count. The genes are TRBV6-5 and TRBJ1-5; no clear D. This CDR3 region has 14 residues. The V end was cut by 5 bases, the J end by 2 bases, with 10 bases between. Germline V gives CDR1 MNHEY, CDR2 SVGAGI. This CDR3 is CASSPTVGNQPQHF. The CDR3 DNA reads TGTGCCAGCAGTCCTACCGTTGGCAATCAGCCCCAGCATTTT.

This chain connects TRBV2 to TRBJ2-7; 7 bases match TRBD2. The germline V gene encodes CDR1 SNHLY and CDR2 FYNNEI. The CDR3 is made up of 14 amino acids. J was trimmed by 4 bases and V by 7 bases; bases with no gene match: 10. The CDR3 sequence: CASTPPGGGYEQYF. The DNA of the CDR3 is TGTGCCAGCACCCCACCTGGGGGGGGTTACGAGCAGTACTTC.

The chain couples TRBV6-5 to TRBJ2-3; TRBD1 might be the D (5 bases). CDR1 MNHEY and CDR2 SVGAGI come from the germline V gene. The CDR3 consists of 14 residues. V was pared by 7 bases and J by 4 bases, with 15 bases between. CDR3 coding DNA: TGTGCCAGCACCCACCCCAGGGATGCAGATACGCAGTATTTT. Its protein product is CASTHPRDADTQYF.